These 3 T cell receptor beta chains were all obtained from the same sample, sequenced in a study of blood T cells in healthy people across ages. The use of a sample-barcoded 5' primer and a J-beta primer mix characterized a second PCR of about 7 to 12 cycles. TCRdb processed the 5' RACE reads anew with MiXCR; each CDR3 protein has one entry. Altogether fewer than 900,000 distinct CDR3 sequences are present, around 36% being singletons, with the ten largest covering 13%. The sample was blood. The source is a man aged 18 to 30 in good health.

The table lists this clonotype with many counts. J is TRBJ2-7 and V is TRBV15; no clear D gene. This CDR3 has 13 residues. Trimming pared 0 bases from V and 5 bases from J, leaving 8 bases between. CDR1 is LNHNV, CDR2 YYDKDF, per germline (reference sequence). CDR3 coding DNA: TGTGCCACCAGCAGAGATAACGCGAACGAGCAGTACTTC. This gives the protein CATSRDNANEQYF.

This clonotype was recorded only once. The chain is built from TRBV5-6 and TRBJ1-5; D is unresolved. Per germline, CDR1 SGHDT and CDR2 YYEEEE. The length of the CDR3 is 16 residues. The V end was cut by 0 bases, the J end by 4 bases, with 14 bases between. The DNA for the CDR3 is TGTGCCAGCAGCTTGGCCCCTAAATGGGGTAATCAGCCCCAGCATTTT. Residues: CASSLAPKWGNQPQHF.

The sample holds many counts of this clonotype. The genes are TRBV7-2 and TRBJ2-5; the D gene could be TRBD1 or TRBD2 (5 bases each). CDR1 is SGHTA and CDR2 is FQGNSA in the germline V gene. The CDR3 totals 18 residues. Trimming removed 1 base from V and 3 bases from J, with 21 bases in between. The CDR3 loop is CASSLVVGRSGNKETQYF. Written as DNA, the CDR3 is TGTGCCAGCAGCTTAGTAGTGGGGCGAAGCGGAAATAAAGAGACCCAGTACTTC.